One and the same sample provided the 9 T cell receptor beta chains below, sequenced in a study of vaccination effects on CD4 cells after COVID-19. Method: immunoSEQ multiplex PCR; TCRdb's copy keeps in-frame clones and lacks some. This table holds roughly 16,000 clones, around 80% found once. These TCRs are of unknown antigen specificity. Peptide-pool stimulation followed by sequencing identified expanded antigen-specific CD4+ clonotypes in the ViraFEST assay. CD4+ T cell isolation took place after more than eight days of culture. According to PCR results, the person was infected with SARS-CoV-2 between March and December 2020. The cohort was immunized with two doses of either the BNT162b2 or mRNA-1273 vaccine. This material consisted of CD4+ T cells from PBMCs cultured with SARS-CoV-2 spike peptides, taken after COVID-19 vaccination. Receptors originate from a human donor who had a prior SARS-CoV-2 infection.

This clone was observed once. J is TRBJ1-2 and V is TRBV6-5; tentatively, D is TRBD1 (5 bases). The CDR3 is 13 amino acids. Germline CDR1 and CDR2: MNHEY and SVGAGI. V was pared by 5 bases and J by 5 bases, with 12 bases between. DNA for the CDR3: TGTGCCAGCAGTCAGCAGGGACGGTATGGCTACACCTTC. Its translation is CASSQQGRYGYTF.

A note on this clone: The germline gene is not matched at one end of the junction; a read error may be the cause. The gene calls are TRBV6-6 and TRBJ2-3, with TRBD2 identical over 9 bases. Germline CDR1 reads MNHNY; CDR2 reads SVGAGI (reference sequence). CDR3 length: 14 residues. CDR3 sequence: CASRRGGSTDTQYF. In DNA form, the CDR3 reads TGTGCAAGCAGGCGGGGGGGAAGCACAGATACGCAGTATTTT.

The chain's CDR3 is CASSEGGALRTRGYTF. CDR3 sequence (DNA): TGTGCCAGCAGTGAAGGAGGGGCCTTAAGGACGAGGGGCTACACCTTC. This chain links TRBV6-1 with TRBJ1-2, with D perhaps TRBD1 (5 bases). The CDR3 is made up of 16 amino acids. Trimming took 1 base from V and 8 from J, leaving 20 bases between them. Per the germline V gene, CDR1 is MNHNS and CDR2 is SASEGT.

The V and J genes are TRBV11-3 and TRBJ2-5; TRBD1 matches at 9 bases. Trimming removed 4 bases from V and 2 bases from J; junction bases left unmatched: 8. Germline loops: CDR1 SGHNT, CDR2 YENEEA. This CDR3 comprises 16 residues. CDR3 loop: CASSSWTGDRQETQYF. CDR3 DNA: TGTGCCAGCAGCTCCTGGACAGGGGACAGACAAGAGACCCAGTACTTC.

This clone has more than one count but fewer than ten. This chain uses TRBV3-1 (or the pseudogene TRBV3-2) with TRBJ1-2, with D perhaps matching TRBD1 (6 bases). The germline V gene encodes CDR1 LGHDT and CDR2 YNNKEL (reference sequence). This CDR3 contains 12 residues. V shed 5 bases and J shed 5 bases, with 9 bases lying between them. The CDR3 protein is CASSNREYGYTF. CDR3 bases: TGTGCCAGCAGCAACAGGGAATATGGCTACACCTTC.

This clone has a single count. The J gene is TRBJ2-5, the V gene TRBV4-1; D possibly corresponds to TRBD1 (6 bases). The CDR3 contains 14 residues. Per the germline V gene, CDR1 is MGHRA and CDR2 is YSYEKL. V gave up 4 bases and J gave up 0 bases, with 9 bases separating them. Here the CDR3 reads CASSLRQDQETQYF. CDR3 nucleotide sequence: TGCGCCAGCAGCCTCCGACAGGACCAAGAGACCCAGTACTTC.

V gene TRBV6-5 combines with J gene TRBJ2-1, with D perhaps matching TRBD2 (5 bases). Germline V gene lookup returns CDR1 MNHEY and CDR2 SVGAGI. Deletions cut 11 bases from V and 7 bases from J, with 9 bases between. The CDR3 is 10 amino acids. Written as DNA, the CDR3 is TGTGCCCCCGCGGGTAATGAGCAGTTCTTC. It translates to CAPAGNEQFF.

This chain connects TRBV2 to TRBJ2-3; 8 bases agree with TRBD2. The CDR3 is 15 residues long. Germline V gene data show CDR1 as SNHLY and CDR2 as FYNNEI. V lost 6 bases to trimming and J lost 5 bases; unmatched junction nucleotides: 10. The CDR3 here is CASRDPGLVVDTQYF. The DNA for the CDR3 is TGTGCCAGCAGGGACCCGGGACTAGTCGTAGATACGCAGTATTTT.

This chain joins TRBV7-6 and TRBJ1-2; D perhaps matches TRBD1 (6 bases). V was clipped by 5 bases and J by 7 bases, with 20 bases between them. In germline, CDR1 is SGHVS, CDR2 FNYEAQ. The length of the CDR3 is 15 residues. The DNA for the CDR3 is TGTGCCAGCAGCCTATATTCGATCAGGGGCGCTGGCTACACCTTC. It encodes CASSLYSIRGAGYTF.